This TCR beta chain emerged from a study of vaccination and CD4 T cells after COVID-19. In this sample, this clonotype turned up a few times. The target antigen is unknown. The CDR3 loop spans 12 amino acids. V shed 5 bases and J shed 5 bases, with 9 bases lying between them. The germline V gene encodes CDR1 SGHTA and CDR2 FQGNSA. Indicated treatment: roughly 10-day PBMC culture with coronavirus spike peptide pools or control peptides (ViraFEST assay). The study sequenced cultured CD4+ T cell DNA using the Oncomine TCR Beta short-read assay. TCRdb used MiXCR to reprocess the PCR reads, holding one entry per CDR3 protein. The data contain under 15,000 distinct CDR3 sequences, about two fifths of them singletons.

The receptor's source is a human donor who had recovered from COVID-19. The sample comprised CD4+ T cells from blood, cultured in vitro. The chain employs TRBV7-2 and TRBJ2-5, with D hard to call. CDR3 protein: CASSRTGETQYF. The CDR3 DNA is TGTGCCAGCAGCCGGACCGGGGAGACCCAGTACTTC.